This TCR beta chain appears in the sequencing data of a study of blood T cell repertoires in COVID-19. The assay was immunoSEQ multiplex PCR, and TCRdb's table has in-frame clones only and misses some. The data contain 120,000 to 150,000 clones, approximately 80% of them singletons. The sample holds a few counts of this clone. Sequenced material: PBMCs or T cells enriched from blood (not recorded which). This TCR was recovered from a middle-aged woman who had recovered from COVID-19.

The CDR3 sequence is CASADSPNYGYTF. The DNA of the CDR3 is TGTGCCAGCGCGGACAGCCCTAACTATGGCTACACCTTC. This sequence joins TRBV5-4 and TRBJ1-2; weak D call: TRBD1 (6 bases). This CDR3 comprises 13 residues. V lost 7 bases and J lost 0, with 10 bases in between. The V gene's germline CDR1 is SGHNT and CDR2 YYREEE (reference sequence).